Each of the 15 T cell receptor beta chains below was sequenced from the same sample in a study of immune heterogeneity within non-small cell lung tumors. Amplification of the TCR beta CDR3 was achieved through multiplex PCR with 32 V and 13 J primers. MiXCR, run by TCRdb on the multiplex PCR reads, gives a single entry per CDR3 protein. The data show tens of thousands of distinct CDR3 sequences, with around 30% seen just once and 3% to 4.5% held by the top ten. Bulk tumor gDNA, 550 to 600 ng per sample, served as the TCR template. Doctors removed several biopsies from each primary tumor during surgery, keeping them far apart. Before undergoing curative surgery, patients had newly diagnosed non-small cell lung cancer that was untreated. Sample: lung tumor tissue. These receptors all come from a man aged 40-55 years with non-small cell lung cancer.

This clonotype was picked up a small number of times. One junction end does not reproduce the germline sequence, and a read error may be involved. The chain carries TRBV6-5 and TRBJ2-7; perhaps TRBD2 as D (6 bases). Germline-derived CDR1 and CDR2 are MNHEY and SVGAGI. The CDR3 consists of 12 residues. CDR3 sequence reads: CPSSYGGGEQYF. The CDR3 DNA is TGTCCCAGCAGTTACGGGGGTGGCGAGCAGTACTTC.

This clonotype occurred a few times. Written as DNA, the CDR3 is TGCAGCGTCCGGGACACAAGCACAGATACGCAGTATTTT. Translated: CSVRDTSTDTQYF. The chain uses TRBV29-1 and TRBJ2-3; D possibly corresponds to TRBD1 (6 bases). This CDR3 has 13 amino acids. The germline V gene encodes CDR1 SQVTM and CDR2 ANQGSEA. Trimming cost V 6 bases and J 0 bases, with 10 bases left between them.

The chain employs TRBV11-3 and TRBJ2-2; D perhaps matches TRBD2 (6 bases). Germline V gene sequence: CDR1 SGHNT, CDR2 YENEEA. The CDR3 has 15 residues. V lost 2 bases, J lost 5 bases, and 12 bases lay in between. Written as DNA, the CDR3 is TGTGCCAGCAGCTTAACGGGACTGGGTACCGGGGAGCTGTTTTTT. Translation gives CASSLTGLGTGELFF.

Regarding this clonotype: Being one base from a much bigger clone, this may be a read error. CDR3: CASSSPGENYRYTF. The CDR3 region has the DNA TGTGCCAGCAGTTCGCCCGGAGAGAACTATCGCTACACCTTC. This chain connects TRBV28 to TRBJ1-2; D unclear. The CDR3 consists of 14 residues. The germline CDR1 and CDR2 sequences are MDHEN and SYDVKM.

Points on this clonotype: Germline is not matched at one junction end, which may reflect a read error. The chain joins TRBV3-1 to TRBJ2-7; no reliable D call. Per the germline V gene, CDR1 is LGHDT and CDR2 is YNNKEL (reference sequence). This CDR3 region has 14 residues. CDR3 bases: TGTGTCAGCAGCCAAGAGGTGGGAACGTACGAGCAGTACTTC. Protein product: CVSSQEVGTYEQYF.

The chain employs TRBV3-1 and TRBJ1-5, with 9 bases aligning to TRBD1. The CDR3 length is 14 residues. Germline V gene lookup returns CDR1 LGHDT and CDR2 YNNKEL (reference sequence). Trimming at V came to 6 bases and at J to 4 bases, leaving 4 bases not matched to a gene. The CDR3 DNA is TGTGCCAGCAGACCAGGGACAGGGAATCAGCCCCAGCATTTT. It is translated as CASRPGTGNQPQHF.

Points on this clonotype: This may arise from a read error, as a much more abundant clone is one base away. The CDR3 nucleotides read TGTGCCAGCGGTTGGACTAGCGAGAGGTTCACAGATACGCAGTATTTT. It codes for CASGWTSERFTDTQYF. This rearrangement joins TRBV6-2 or TRBV6-3 to TRBJ2-3; 9 nucleotides match TRBD2. J lost 2 bases, V lost 8 bases, and 11 bases had no gene match. The CDR3 is 16 amino acids. Germline V CDR1 and CDR2: MNHEY, SVGEGT.

Comment on this clonotype: A much larger clone sits a single nucleotide away, making a read error possible. The chain employs TRBV11-2 and TRBJ1-6; D is possibly TRBD1 (6 bases). The CDR3 has 16 amino acids. The germline CDR1 and CDR2 sequences are SGHAT and FQNNGV. CDR3 in amino acids: CAISVRLGGPNSPLHF. The CDR3 nucleotides are TGTGCCATCAGCGTCCGACTGGGGGGCCCCAATTCACCCCTCCACTTT.

This clonotype occurred a few times. The rearrangement joins TRBV4-1 to TRBJ1-1; D remains unclear. The V end lost 1 base, the J end lost 8 bases, and 8 bases lay between the germline ends. There are 12 residues in the CDR3. Germline V gene lookup returns CDR1 MGHRA and CDR2 YSYEKL. The CDR3 reads CASSQVSNEAFF. The CDR3 nucleotides are TGCGCCAGCAGCCAAGTATCAAACGAAGCTTTCTTT.

This clonotype showed up many times. This chain uses TRBV15 with TRBJ2-3; no clear D. The length of the CDR3 is 14 residues. The V gene's germline CDR1 is LNHNV and CDR2 YYDKDF (reference sequence). The germline V and J ends were trimmed by 3 bases and 6 bases, with 13 bases remaining between them. The CDR3 region is CATSSSPRMDTQYF. The CDR3 DNA reads TGTGCCACCAGCAGCTCCCCTCGCATGGATACGCAGTATTTT. The whole variable domain, remainder taken from reference TRBV15 and TRBJ2-3, is DAMVIQNPRYQVTQFGKPVTLSCSQTLNHNVMYWYQQKSSQAPKLLFHYYDKDFNNEADTPDNFQSRRPNTSFCFLDIRSPGLGDTAMYLCATSSSPRMDTQYFGPGTRLTVL.

This clonotype was seen ten or more times. The V and J genes are TRBV12-3 or TRBV12-4 and TRBJ1-6, with a possible D match to TRBD1 (5 bases). Trimming removed 7 bases at V and 0 bases at J, with 10 bases between. The CDR3 is 15 amino acids. CDR3 protein: CASTADNSYNSPLHF. The CDR3 nucleotides read TGTGCCAGCACGGCGGACAACTCCTATAATTCACCCCTCCACTTT.

This clonotype was observed a handful of times. The J gene is TRBJ1-4, the V gene TRBV13; TRBD1 aligns across 8 bases. The CDR3 is 15 amino acids. With 2 bases clipped from V and 14 bases from J, the junction kept 13 bases outside the gene matches. Germline V gene lookup returns CDR1 PRHDT and CDR2 FYEKMQ (reference sequence). In DNA, the CDR3 is TGTGCCAGCAGCTTAAGCAGGGGGCTCCCTGAGAGGCTGTTTTTT. It translates to CASSLSRGLPERLFF.

Ten or more counts support this clonotype. V and J are TRBV29-1 and TRBJ2-7, with TRBD2 matching 11 bases. V shed 6 bases and J 5 bases; nucleotides not matched to a gene: 9. Germline V gene data show CDR1 as SQVTM and CDR2 as ANQGSEA. The CDR3 has 14 amino acids. CDR3: CSVDTSGSHNEQYF. DNA of the CDR3: TGCAGCGTGGATACTAGCGGGAGCCACAACGAGCAGTACTTC.

Worth noting for this clonotype: At one end, the junction sequence differs from germline, possibly due to a read error. J is TRBJ1-6 and V is TRBV5-1; tentatively, D is TRBD1 (5 bases). Per germline, CDR1 SGHRS and CDR2 YFSETQ. This CDR3 has 14 amino acids. The CDR3 loop is CARSLGEGNSPLHF. DNA of the CDR3: TGCGCCAGAAGCTTGGGGGAAGGGAACTCACCCCTCCACTTT.

Notes on this clonotype: An end of the junction does not agree with germline; a read error may underlie this. The CDR3 sequence is CASSYGTGNNEAFF. In DNA form, the CDR3 reads TGTGCCAGCAGCTATGGAACAGGAAACAATGAAGCTTTCTTT. The chain links TRBV7-2 to TRBJ1-1, with D perhaps TRBD1 (5 bases). The CDR3 spans 14 residues. Germline V CDR1 and CDR2: SGHTA, FQGNSA.